This entry lists 14 T cell receptor beta chains sequenced from one sample in a study of cytomegalovirus exposure and HLA in healthy donors. Primers included in the PCR were 60 Vbeta and 13 Jbeta primers. The method was immunoSEQ multiplex PCR; TCRdb's version includes in-frame clones alone and lacks a portion of them. The table shows about 43,000 clones, with around two thirds occurring only once. Sequenced: PBMCs. The receptors here all came from a human donor in good health.

This chain links TRBV30 with TRBJ2-1; possible D gene TRBD1, 6 bases. Trimming took 0 bases from V and 3 from J, leaving 12 bases between them. CDR3 length: 15 amino acids. Germline V lookup: CDR1 GTSNPN, CDR2 SVGIG (reference sequence). In DNA, the CDR3 is TGTGCCTGGAGTGTCCAGGGGATCGGCTACAATGAGCAGTTCTTC. It codes for CAWSVQGIGYNEQFF. Full variable domain (missing parts from reference TRBV30 and TRBJ2-1): SQTIHQWPATLVQPVGSPLSLECTVEGTSNPNLYWYRQAAGRGLQLLFYSVGIGQISSEVPQNLSASRPQDRQFILSSKKLLLSDSGFYLCAWSVQGIGYNEQFFGPGTRLTVL.

The chain recombines TRBV19 with TRBJ2-5; 9 positions match TRBD1. This CDR3 has 13 residues. Germline loops: CDR1 LNHDA, CDR2 SQIVND (reference sequence). The J segment lost 5 bases and the V segment lost 4 bases, leaving 2 bases of the junction unmatched. The CDR3 nucleotides read TGTGCCAGTAGTAGCGACAGGGGGGAGACCCAGTACTTC. This sequence encodes CASSSDRGETQYF.

This clone was observed a few times. This chain joins TRBV18 and TRBJ2-7; 7 nucleotides align to TRBD1. There are 14 residues in the CDR3. V shed 4 bases and J 5 bases; nucleotides not matched to a gene: 8. Germline V gene data show CDR1 as KGHSH and CDR2 as LQKENI. CDR3 nucleotide sequence: TGTGCCAGCTCACTATCGACAGGGCTCGACGAGCAGTACTTC. This gives the protein CASSLSTGLDEQYF.

The rearrangement links TRBV28 to TRBJ2-7, with D unresolved. From germline, CDR1 is MDHEN and CDR2 SYDVKM. The CDR3 is made up of 16 amino acids. The V end was cut by 4 bases, the J end by 2 bases, with 18 bases between. CDR3 sequence reads: CASSSLYLLSPYEQYF. CDR3 sequence (DNA): TGTGCCAGCAGTTCCCTATACCTTCTTTCCCCCTACGAGCAGTACTTC.

The V gene is TRBV9, the J gene TRBJ1-2, with 8 nucleotides matching TRBD1. This CDR3 spans 17 amino acids. Trimming took 0 bases from V and 4 from J; bases not matched to a gene: 11. Per the germline V gene, CDR1 is SGDLS and CDR2 is YYNGEE. CDR3 residues: CASSVGEVGRGLYGYTF. CDR3 DNA sequence: TGTGCCAGCAGCGTAGGGGAGGTTGGCAGGGGGCTCTATGGCTACACCTTC.

In nucleotides, the CDR3 is TGTGCCAGTAGAGACAGGGCGGGGGAAAAACTGTTTTTT. Translated, it gives CASRDRAGEKLFF. The chain joins TRBV19 to TRBJ1-4; 7 bases line up with TRBD1. V lost 6 bases to trimming and J lost 8 bases; unmatched junction nucleotides: 6. The CDR3 is made up of 13 amino acids. CDR1 and CDR2 (germline): LNHDA, SQIVND (reference sequence).

The CDR3 loop reads CASSPKRGAIPYEQYF. The CDR3 coding sequence is TGTGCCAGCAGCCCCAAGCGGGGGGCGATACCCTACGAGCAGTACTTC. The chain has TRBV7-8 and TRBJ2-7, with 9 bases lining up with TRBD2. The CDR3 runs 16 residues. V lost 5 bases and J lost 2; bases outside the gene matches: 10. CDR1 and CDR2 from the germline V gene are SGHVS and FQNEAQ. The variable domain in full, completed from reference TRBV7-8 and TRBJ2-7, reads GAGVSQSPRYKVAKRGQDVALRCDPISGHVSLFWYQQALGQGPEFLTYFQNEAQLDKSGLPSDRFFAERPEGSVSTLKIQRTQQEDSAVYLCASSPKRGAIPYEQYFGPGTRLTVT.

This chain uses TRBV5-1 with TRBJ2-7; 8 positions agree with TRBD1. The length of the CDR3 is 15 residues. Germline V gene sequence: CDR1 SGHRS, CDR2 YFSETQ. The junction had 8 bases not matched to a gene; V was cut back by 4 bases and J by 2 bases. CDR3 bases: TGCGCCAGCAGCCAAAGGACAGGGAATCCCTACGAGCAGTACTTC. It codes for CASSQRTGNPYEQYF.

The chain joins TRBV5-1 to TRBJ2-5, with D tentatively TRBD1 (6 bases). The germline V and J ends were trimmed by 4 bases and 5 bases, with 18 bases remaining between them. Germline loops: CDR1 SGHRS, CDR2 YFSETQ. The CDR3 runs 15 residues. The CDR3, as DNA: TGCGCCAGCAGCGGAATCCCCACAGGGTACGAGACCCAGTACTTC. Encoded protein: CASSGIPTGYETQYF.

The chain is built from TRBV5-4 and TRBJ1-2; D might be TRBD1 (5 bases). Deletions cut 2 bases from V and 3 bases from J, with 11 bases between. Germline V gives CDR1 SGHNT, CDR2 YYREEE (reference sequence). CDR3 length: 14 residues. CDR3 sequence (DNA): TGTGCCAGCAGCTTCGGGGGGACGGACTATGGCTACACCTTC. This sequence encodes CASSFGGTDYGYTF.

The chain recombines TRBV10-3 with TRBJ1-2, with 11 bases aligning to TRBD1. The CDR3 sequence is 16 residues long. Germline V gives CDR1 ENHRY, CDR2 SYGVKD. J lost 5 bases, V lost 3 bases, and 8 bases had no gene match. The CDR3 sequence: CAISEPGQGESYGYTF. CDR3 nucleotides: TGTGCCATCAGTGAACCGGGACAGGGGGAATCGTATGGCTACACCTTC.

This clone was counted only a few times. The chain has TRBV9 and TRBJ2-1, with 7 bases matching TRBD1. Germline V gives CDR1 SGDLS, CDR2 YYNGEE. The CDR3 extends over 13 amino acids. After removal of 2 bases from V and 6 bases from J, the junction contained 2 bases not matched to a gene. CDR3 sequence: CASSVRQGNEQFF. As DNA, the CDR3 is TGTGCCAGCAGCGTCAGACAGGGCAATGAGCAGTTCTTC. The variable domain in full, with the rest retrieved from reference TRBV9 and TRBJ2-1, is DSGVTQTPKHLITATGQRVTLRCSPRSGDLSVYWYQQSLDQGLQFLIQYYNGEERAKGNILERFSAQQFPDLHSELNLSSLELGDSALYFCASSVRQGNEQFFGPGTRLTVL.

The CDR3 nucleotides are TGTGCCAGCTCACCGGAGAGACAGAACTATGGCTACACCTTC. Protein sequence: CASSPERQNYGYTF. The V and J genes are TRBV18 and TRBJ1-2; D possibly corresponds to TRBD1 (5 bases). The CDR3 has 14 amino acids. Germline V CDR1 and CDR2: KGHSH, LQKENI. Trimming cost V 3 bases and J 2 bases, with 10 bases left between them.

The genes are TRBV5-1 and TRBJ1-5, with no clear D. V was shortened by 4 bases and J by 1 base, with 6 bases between the two germline ends. The CDR3 has 13 amino acids. Germline lookup yields CDR1 SGHRS and CDR2 YFSETQ. The CDR3 reads CASSTGSNQPQHF. In DNA form, the CDR3 reads TGCGCCAGCAGCACCGGGAGCAATCAGCCCCAGCATTTT.